A selection of T cell receptor beta chains follows, all from one sample in a study of radiation and T cells in renal cell carcinoma. Method: immunoSEQ multiplex PCR; TCRdb's copy keeps in-frame clones and lacks some. The data show approximately 150,000 clones, with roughly 83% seen just once and 20% to 25% held by the top ten. The material sequenced was blood, taken from a patient whose treatment included radiotherapy and nephrectomy. These receptors all come from a woman aged 50 to 65 with renal cell carcinoma. Each CDR3 is given with its conserved first and last residue. D genes are given only for firm matches. Clone size, where shown, is once, few, many, or a class for clones that have expanded.

d_call | j_call | clone_size | v_call | cdr3_nt | cdr3_aa
- | TRBJ1-2 | once | TRBV5-4 | TGTGCCAGCAGCTTGGAGGGGGGCCTAGGCTATGGCTACACCTTC | CASSLEGGLGYGYTF
- | TRBJ2-7 | - | TRBV5-4 | TGTGCCAGCAGCTTGGAAGAATTCCGGCACGAGCAGTACTTC | CASSLEEFRHEQYF
- | TRBJ1-4 | once | TRBV9 | TGTGCCAGCAGCGTAGCTACTACGGCAGGGATAGAAAAACTGTTTTTT | CASSVATTAGIEKLFF
- | TRBJ1-5 | - | TRBV29-1 | TGCAGCGTCTCTGGGGTAGGAGGGGGTAGCAATCAGCCCCAGCATTTT | CSVSGVGGGSNQPQHF
TRBD1 | TRBJ1-5 | - | TRBV10-2 | TGCGCCAGCAGTGAGTCACCCGGGACAGGGGGGGCCTATAGCAATCAGCCCCAGCATTTT | CASSESPGTGGAYSNQPQHF
- | TRBJ1-1 | few | TRBV28 | TGTGCCAGCAGTTCCGCGGGCACTGAAGCTTTCTTT | CASSSAGTEAFF
- | TRBJ2-5 | - | TRBV2 | TGTGCCAGCGGAGTGGGTTTGGGAGTGTTCGAGACCCAGTACTTC | CASGVGLGVFETQYF
- | TRBJ1-4 | - | TRBV29-1 | TGCAGCGCCGCAAACAACCCGGGGGAAAAACTGTTTTTT | CSAANNPGEKLFF
- | TRBJ1-3 | - | TRBV6-5 | TGTGCCAGCAGTGTCAGCTCTGGAAACACCATATATTTT | CASSVSSGNTIYF
- | TRBJ1-3 | once | TRBV19 | TGTGCCAGTCACCGGGACACTGAACCTGGAAACACCATATATTTT | CASHRDTEPGNTIYF
- | TRBJ1-3 | - | TRBV7-2 | TGTGCCAGCAGCCAGAACCGGGTCTCTGGAAACACCATATATTTT | CASSQNRVSGNTIYF
TRBD2 | TRBJ2-5 | - | TRBV5-1 | TGCGCCAGCAGCTTCTCAGCGGGGGGGCGAGAGACCCAGTACTTC | CASSFSAGGRETQYF
- | TRBJ2-7 | - | TRBV7-3 | TGTGCCAGCAGCTTAGACAGGACCTCCTACGAGCAGTACTTC | CASSLDRTSYEQYF
- | TRBJ2-7 | - | TRBV13 | TGTGCCAGCAGCTGGGACGGGCTTGGCTACGAGCAGTACTTC | CASSWDGLGYEQYF
- | TRBJ2-5 | - | TRBV18 | TGTGCCAGCTCACCAAATACCCTCATCGGGCTTTCAAACTTC | CASSPNTLIGLSNF
- | TRBJ1-1 | - | TRBV7-2 | TGTGCCAGCAGCTTTTCATCTACTGAAGCTTTCTTT | CASSFSSTEAFF
TRBD2 | TRBJ2-5 | - | TRBV5-1 | TGCGCCAGCAGCTTGATCGGAGCCAGGGCCGCCAGGGAGGGGACCCAGTACTTC | CASSLIGARAAREGTQYF
- | TRBJ2-2 | - | TRBV4-3 | TGCGCCAGCAGCGCCAGGGTCGGGACCGGGGAGCTGTTTTTT | CASSARVGTGELFF
TRBD1 | TRBJ2-2 | - | TRBV18 | TGTGCCGGTTCCAAGGACAGGGAGGCGGACACCGGGGAGTTGTTTTTT | CAGSKDREADTGELFF
TRBD1 | TRBJ1-5 | - | TRBV28 | TGTGCCAGCAGTTTCCCGGGACAGGGGGCGGACCAGCCCCAGCATTTT | CASSFPGQGADQPQHF
TRBD2 | TRBJ2-7 | - | TRBV5-1 | TGCGCCAGCATCGGGCTAGCGGGAGACGAGCAGTACTTC | CASIGLAGDEQYF
- | TRBJ2-7 | - | TRBV10-3 | TGTGCCATCAGTGACAGGGCCTTCTCCTACGAGCAGTACTTC | CAISDRAFSYEQYF
- | TRBJ2-5 | - | TRBV5-4 | TGTGCCAGCAGCTTGGCAGGGGCTCAAGAGACCCAGTACTTC | CASSLAGAQETQYF
- | TRBJ1-1 | few | TRBV2 | TGTGCCAGCAGTTTGGTCTTGAACACTGAAGCTTTCTTT | CASSLVLNTEAFF
- | TRBJ1-1 | - | TRBV18 | TGTGCCAGCTCAACTACCGCAGGGAAGGGAACTGAAGCTTTCTTT | CASSTTAGKGTEAFF
- | TRBJ1-6 | - | TRBV15 | TGTGCCACCACCAACGCCGGTAGACTCCGAGTTCCACCCCTCCACTTT | CATTNAGRLRVPPLHF
- | TRBJ2-3 | - | TRBV10-3 | TGTGCCATCAGTGAGTGGCAGGGACAAGATACGCAGTATTTT | CAISEWQGQDTQYF
- | TRBJ1-1 | many | TRBV25-1 | TGTGCCAGCAGCCACAGGGCCATGAACACTGAAGCTTTCTTT | CASSHRAMNTEAFF
TRBD1 | TRBJ1-2 | - | TRBV7-9 | TGTGCCAGCAGCCTGCCGACAGGGGCGGGGGGCTACACCTTC | CASSLPTGAGGYTF
TRBD2 | TRBJ2-5 | - | TRBV27 | TGTGCCAGCAGTTTATTTTCGCTAGCGGGGGCTCTACAAGAGACCCAGTACTTC | CASSLFSLAGALQETQYF
TRBD1 | TRBJ1-2 | - | TRBV2 | TGTGCCAGCAGTCCAGGGACAGGACTTAACTATGGCTACACCTTC | CASSPGTGLNYGYTF
- | TRBJ2-3 | - | TRBV13 | TGTGCCAGCGGCCAAGAGTTGACTGCGCGGGGAGATACGCAGTATTTT | CASGQELTARGDTQYF
- | TRBJ1-1 | - | TRBV5-4 | TGTGCCAGCAGCTTGGCAGGGGACACTGAAGCTTTCTTT | CASSLAGDTEAFF
- | TRBJ2-3 | few | TRBV15 | TGTGCCACCAGGGGAAGCACAGATACGCAGTATTTT | CATRGSTDTQYF
TRBD1 | TRBJ2-6 | - | TRBV25-1 | TGTGCCAGCACCAGACAGGGAACTTCCACTGGGGCCAACGTCCTGACTTTC | CASTRQGTSTGANVLTF
- | TRBJ1-2 | - | TRBV4-3 | TGCGCCAGCAGCCAAGATTTGGGCAGGGTGGACTATGGCTACACCTTC | CASSQDLGRVDYGYTF
TRBD2 | TRBJ2-1 | once | TRBV5-1 | TGCGCCAGCAGCTCCCGCAGTGCGGGAGATGGTGAGCAGTTCTTC | CASSSRSAGDGEQFF
TRBD1 | TRBJ2-1 | - | TRBV7-2 | TGTGCCAGCAGCCCATGGACAGGGGCCGAAAATGAGCAGTTCTTC | CASSPWTGAENEQFF
- | TRBJ2-1 | - | TRBV7-2 | TGTGCCAGCAGCTTACAATCGGGCAATGAGCAGTTCTTC | CASSLQSGNEQFF
- | TRBJ1-2 | - | TRBV19 | TGTGCCAATCGGGGAGACAGGATCGGGGATAATGGCTACACCTTC | CANRGDRIGDNGYTF
TRBD1 | TRBJ2-1 | - | TRBV9 | TGTGCCAGCAGCGTACGGAGGGGACAGGTAGAATACAATGAGCAGTTCTTC | CASSVRRGQVEYNEQFF
TRBD2 | TRBJ2-7 | - | TRBV5-4 | TGTGCCAGCAGCTTCCTAGCGGGAGGGGTTTGGTACTTC | CASSFLAGGVWYF